The 22 T cell receptor beta chains below were found in one sample sequenced in a study of blood T cell repertoires in COVID-19. This table comes from immunoSEQ multiplex PCR, and its TCRdb copy is limited to in-frame clones, with some not included. The table has hundreds of thousands of clones, 85% to 90% seen once. The specimen sequenced was peripheral blood. The receptors shown here come from a man younger than 35 with COVID-19, enrolled during active disease.

V is TRBV4-1 and J is TRBJ1-6; 8 nucleotides line up with TRBD1. Germline-derived CDR1 and CDR2 are MGHRA and YSYEKL. V lost 5 bases, J lost 7 bases, and 7 bases stayed unmatched. The length of the CDR3 is 15 residues. The CDR3, as DNA: TGCGCCAGCAGCTTGGGAAGGACAGGGAATTCACCCCTCCACTTT. It codes for CASSLGRTGNSPLHF.

The gene calls are TRBV14 and TRBJ2-1; D may be TRBD1 (5 bases). This CDR3 is 14 amino acids long. The germline V and J ends were trimmed by 1 base and 7 bases, with 11 bases remaining between them. Germline values: CDR1 SGHDN, CDR2 FVKESK. The DNA of the CDR3 is TGTGCCAGCAGCCAAGTGGCAGGGAAGAATGAGCAGTTCTTC. The encoded protein is CASSQVAGKNEQFF.

The CDR3 protein is CAISEAGGEGTQYF. The CDR3 nucleotides read TGTGCCATCAGTGAAGCGGGAGGGGAGGGTACGCAGTATTTT. The chain joins TRBV10-3 to TRBJ2-3, with TRBD2 matching over 10 bases. Per the germline V gene, CDR1 is ENHRY and CDR2 is SYGVKD. V lost 3 bases to trimming and J lost 8 bases; unmatched junction nucleotides: 5. The CDR3 has 14 amino acids.

J is TRBJ1-3 and V is TRBV30; 8 positions match TRBD1. This CDR3 has 16 residues. Trimming removed 1 base from V and 2 bases from J; junction bases left unmatched: 7. The V gene's germline CDR1 is GTSNPN and CDR2 SVGIG (reference sequence). The CDR3 DNA sequence: TGTGCCTGGAGTGCGAAGTCGACAGGGGCTGGAAACACCATATATTTT. It is translated as CAWSAKSTGAGNTIYF.

V is TRBV27 and J is TRBJ2-3; 7 positions match TRBD2. This CDR3 has 14 residues. CDR1 is MNHEY and CDR2 is SMNVEV in the germline V gene (reference sequence). The J segment lost 2 bases and the V segment lost 8 bases, leaving 7 bases of the junction unmatched. CDR3: CASGASGSTDTQYF. The CDR3, as DNA: TGTGCCAGCGGCGCTAGCGGATCCACAGATACGCAGTATTTT.

This chain connects TRBV10-3 to TRBJ1-6; 12 positions match TRBD1. CDR3 size: 18 residues. V was pared by 0 bases and J by 10 bases, with 10 bases of the junction left unmatched. Germline V gene sequence: CDR1 ENHRY, CDR2 SYGVKD. The CDR3 bases are TGTGCCATCAGTGAGTCCGGGACAGGGGGCAATAGGGGATCACCCCTCCACTTT. This gives the protein CAISESGTGGNRGSPLHF.

This chain connects TRBV19 to TRBJ2-3; the D gene is possibly TRBD1 (5 bases). CDR1 is LNHDA and CDR2 is SQIVND in the germline V gene (reference sequence). V gave up 4 bases and J gave up 3 bases, with 20 bases separating them. The CDR3 sequence is 17 residues long. In DNA, the CDR3 is TGTGCCAGTAGTACCCCGGACGAGAAGGACAAAACAGATACGCAGTATTTT. Translated, it gives CASSTPDEKDKTDTQYF.

A few counts support this clone. V is TRBV12-3 or TRBV12-4 and J is TRBJ2-1; TRBD1 agrees at 7 bases. The CDR3 runs to 13 residues. Losses at the gene ends were 6 bases for V and 8 bases for J; bases not matched to a gene: 7. CDR3 sequence reads: CASSHRGLDEQFF. The CDR3, as DNA: TGTGCCAGCAGCCACAGGGGTCTGGATGAGCAGTTCTTC.

This chain uses TRBV4-1 with TRBJ2-2, with D maybe TRBD1 (6 bases). Germline V gene lookup returns CDR1 MGHRA and CDR2 YSYEKL. Trimming cost V 6 bases and J 4 bases, with 15 bases left between them. The CDR3 spans 15 residues. The DNA for the CDR3 is TGCGCCAGCAGTGCGGACGGACAGCGCACCGGGGAGCTGTTTTTT. Translation gives CASSADGQRTGELFF.

This chain joins TRBV5-1 and TRBJ2-1; a weak D match, TRBD2 (5 bases). The CDR3 sequence is 16 residues long. In germline, CDR1 is SGHRS, CDR2 YFSETQ. The V end was cut by 0 bases, the J end by 4 bases, with 14 bases between. The CDR3 spells CASSLGDIGIYNEQFF. CDR3 nucleotide sequence: TGCGCCAGCAGCTTGGGAGACATCGGGATTTACAATGAGCAGTTCTTC.

This clone has only one observation. This sequence joins TRBV18 and TRBJ2-1; weak D call: TRBD1 (5 bases). The CDR3 runs 14 residues. The germline gives CDR1 KGHSH, CDR2 LQKENI. The germline V and J ends were trimmed by 3 bases and 7 bases, with 13 bases remaining between them. For the CDR3, the DNA is TGTGCCAGCTCACCGGACATTCATAGGAATGAGCAGTTCTTC. Protein product: CASSPDIHRNEQFF.

This rearrangement joins TRBV9 to TRBJ1-1; 9 bases match TRBD1. The CDR3 totals 15 residues. CDR1 SGDLS and CDR2 YYNGEE come from the germline V gene. The J segment lost 1 base and the V segment lost 3 bases, leaving 4 bases of the junction unmatched. The CDR3 DNA is TGTGCCAGCAGCGGTGCGACAGGGGGGAACACTGAAGCTTTCTTT. This translates into CASSGATGGNTEAFF. Variable domain in full (rest from reference TRBV9 and TRBJ1-1): DSGVTQTPKHLITATGQRVTLRCSPRSGDLSVYWYQQSLDQGLQFLIQYYNGEERAKGNILERFSAQQFPDLHSELNLSSLELGDSALYFCASSGATGGNTEAFFGQGTRLTVV.

The gene calls are TRBV6-5 and TRBJ2-5; D may be TRBD1 (5 bases). Trimming took off 6 bases at V and 2 bases at J, with 10 bases between the two ends. The CDR3 totals 13 residues. Germline CDR1 MNHEY, CDR2 SVGAGI. This CDR3 reads CASSTDKQETQYF. The CDR3, as DNA: TGTGCCAGCAGCACGGACAAGCAAGAGACCCAGTACTTC.

J is TRBJ2-1 and V is TRBV7-9; the D gene is possibly TRBD1 (5 bases). The CDR3 length is 17 residues. Germline-derived CDR1 and CDR2 are SEHNR and FQNEAQ (reference sequence). V gave up 4 bases and J gave up 1 base, with 17 bases separating them. CDR3 sequence reads: CASSYPGRAGSYNEQFF. CDR3 nucleotides: TGTGCCAGCAGCTATCCCGGAAGGGCAGGGTCCTACAATGAGCAGTTCTTC.

The chain uses TRBV10-1 and TRBJ2-1, with 8 bases lining up with TRBD1. This CDR3 is built from 13 residues. Germline V lookup: CDR1 WNHNN, CDR2 SYGVQD (reference sequence). The ends lost 6 bases at V and 5 bases at J; junction bases unmatched: 3. The CDR3 DNA reads TGCGCCAGCAGAGGACAGGGAGACAATGAGCAGTTCTTC. Amino acids: CASRGQGDNEQFF.

The chain is built from TRBV15 and TRBJ2-3; TRBD2 aligns across 11 bases. Per germline, CDR1 LNHNV and CDR2 YYDKDF (reference sequence). V lost 0 bases to trimming and J lost 5 bases; unmatched junction nucleotides: 4. This CDR3 has 16 residues. CDR3 sequence: CATSRDIGTSGDTQYF. CDR3 in DNA: TGTGCCACCAGCAGAGATATTGGGACTAGCGGAGATACGCAGTATTTT.

This CDR3 reads CASSKGPGLAGSSSYEQYF. CDR3 DNA: TGCGCCAGCAGCAAAGGGCCGGGACTAGCGGGGTCGAGCTCCTACGAGCAGTACTTC. The chain has TRBV5-1 and TRBJ2-7, with 13 positions matching TRBD2. This CDR3 contains 19 residues. Trimming removed 4 bases from V and 0 bases from J; junction bases left unmatched: 13. Germline V gene sequence: CDR1 SGHRS, CDR2 YFSETQ.

The CDR3 sequence is CSAPSAGTQYF. Here the CDR3 DNA reads TGCAGTGCCCCTTCGGCCGGGACGCAGTATTTT. This sequence joins TRBV20-1 and TRBJ2-3; no clear D gene. Germline-derived CDR1 and CDR2 are DFQATT and SNEGSKA (reference sequence). V dropped 6 bases and J dropped 9 bases, with 13 bases sitting between them. The CDR3 has 11 residues.

This rearrangement joins TRBV27 to TRBJ1-2; 8 bases are a match to TRBD1. CDR3 length equals 15 residues. V gave up 5 bases and J gave up 4 bases; unmatched junction bases: 9. The V gene's germline CDR1 is MNHEY and CDR2 SMNVEV (reference sequence). The CDR3 sequence is CASSPGTGRLYGYTF. The CDR3 coding sequence is TGTGCCAGCAGTCCCGGGACAGGCCGGCTCTATGGCTACACCTTC.

The chain combines TRBV10-3 with TRBJ2-5; 8 nucleotides agree with TRBD1. This CDR3 spans 14 amino acids. J gave up 2 bases and V 6 bases, and 5 bases lay outside the gene matches. CDR1 ENHRY and CDR2 SYGVKD come from the germline V gene. CDR3 DNA sequence: TGTGCCATCAGAGGGACAGGCACTCAAGAGACCCAGTACTTC. It codes for CAIRGTGTQETQYF.

V is TRBV24-1 and J is TRBJ1-1; D is unclear. The CDR3 has 13 residues. V lost 3 bases to trimming and J lost 3 bases, with 7 bases between them. Germline lookup yields CDR1 KGHDR and CDR2 SFDVKD. The CDR3 sequence: CATSDVGDTEAFF. CDR3 DNA sequence: TGTGCCACCAGTGATGTGGGCGACACTGAAGCTTTCTTT.

This clone showed up just once. V gene TRBV5-4 combines with J gene TRBJ1-6; 7 positions match TRBD1. The ends lost 4 bases at V and 7 bases at J; junction bases unmatched: 8. The CDR3 sequence is 15 residues long. CDR1 is SGHNT and CDR2 is YYREEE in the germline V gene (reference sequence). The DNA for the CDR3 is TGTGCCAGCAGCCTCCGACAGGGTGGCAATTCACCCCTCCACTTT. Translation: CASSLRQGGNSPLHF.